A selection of T cell receptor beta chains follows, all from one sample in a study of cytomegalovirus exposure and HLA in healthy donors. This table comes from immunoSEQ multiplex PCR, and its TCRdb copy is limited to in-frame clones, with some not included. Of approximately 90,000 clones listed, 65% to 80% were seen once; the top ten hold just over 3%. The sequenced material came from PBMCs. All receptors derive from a man in his forties or fifties in good health and CMV-seronegative. CDR3s include the opening cysteine and the closing phenylalanine or tryptophan. D genes are given only for firm matches. Expanded clones get a size class; other rows say once, few or many, or leave the size out.

>TRBJ2-1|TRBV30|few|TRBD1
CAWKSGQGNEQFF
TGTGCCTGGAAATCGGGACAGGGCAATGAGCAGTTCTTC
>TRBJ2-1|TRBV7-9|NA|TRBD1
CASSLVAGTGISYNEQFF
TGTGCCAGCAGCTTAGTCGCCGGGACAGGAATCTCCTACAATGAGCAGTTCTTC
>TRBJ1-5|TRBV6-1|NA|NA
CASSEYGQPQHF
TGTGCCAGCAGTGAATACGGTCAGCCCCAGCATTTT
>TRBJ2-3|TRBV29-1|NA|NA
CSVEREGGSSTYTQYF
TGCAGCGTTGAAAGAGAAGGGGGTTCGAGCACATATACGCAGTATTTT
>TRBJ2-7|TRBV6-1|NA|TRBD1
CASPGQGSFEQYF
TGTGCCAGCCCTGGACAGGGATCGTTTGAGCAGTACTTC
>TRBJ1-1|TRBV5-4|NA|TRBD1
CASSWGTETETTEAFF
TGTGCCAGCAGCTGGGGGACAGAAACCGAGACTACTGAAGCTTTCTTT
>TRBJ1-1|TRBV7-9|once|NA
CSSSFSRDTEAFF
TGTTCCAGCAGCTTCAGTCGGGACACTGAAGCTTTCTTT
>TRBJ2-7|TRBV9|NA|NA
CASSVEQERNEQYF
TGTGCCAGCAGCGTAGAACAGGAACGCAACGAGCAGTACTTC
>TRBJ1-2|TRBV7-2|NA|TRBD1
CASSPRDREAYGYTF
TGTGCCAGCAGCCCCCGGGACAGGGAGGCCTATGGCTACACCTTC
>TRBJ1-1|TRBV29-1|NA|TRBD1
CSVSRGLDSEAFF
TGCAGCGTTAGCAGGGGGCTTGACAGTGAAGCTTTCTTT
>TRBJ1-2|TRBV6-1|NA|NA
CASSEGRDLLPRGYTF
TGTGCCAGCAGTGAAGGGAGGGACTTACTTCCGCGTGGCTACACCTTC
>TRBJ1-3|TRBV7-2|NA|NA
CASSLGPPLAGNTIYF
TGTGCCAGCAGCTTAGGTCCCCCTCTCGCTGGAAACACCATATATTTT
>TRBJ1-2|TRBV7-6|NA|TRBD1
CASSLAAGGSVGGYTF
TGTGCCAGCAGCTTAGCGGCAGGGGGATCTGTGGGGGGCTACACCTTC
>TRBJ2-1|TRBV19|NA|TRBD2
CASNPLETSGGIDEQFF
TGTGCCAGTAACCCTCTCGAAACTAGCGGGGGGATCGATGAGCAGTTCTTC
>TRBJ2-7|TRBV4-2|few|NA
CASSQEVIAAYEQYF
TGTGCCAGCAGCCAAGAGGTAATAGCGGCGTACGAGCAGTACTTC
>TRBJ2-5|TRBV9|NA|NA
CASSTQAAGQETQYF
TGTGCCAGCAGCACCCAAGCGGCGGGGCAAGAGACCCAGTACTTC
>TRBJ2-7|TRBV4-3|NA|NA
CASSQDLLTRGSDEQYF
TGCGCCAGCAGCCAAGATCTTTTAACAAGGGGTTCCGACGAGCAGTACTTC
>TRBJ2-7|TRBV6-6|few|NA
CASRGLVSTYEQYF
TGTGCCAGCAGAGGACTTGTCTCGACCTACGAGCAGTACTTC
>TRBJ2-6|TRBV7-3|NA|NA
CASSLSGASSGANVLTF
TGTGCCAGCAGCCTCAGTGGGGCCTCCTCTGGGGCCAACGTCCTGACTTTC
>TRBJ1-2|TRBV10-3|once|NA
CAISGDSNPGGYTF
TGTGCCATCAGCGGGGATTCGAATCCCGGTGGCTACACCTTC
>TRBJ1-2|TRBV30|few|NA
CAWSVTGRIGGYTF
TGTGCCTGGAGTGTAACAGGGAGAATTGGTGGCTACACCTTC
>TRBJ2-7|TRBV5-1|NA|TRBD1
CASSLGDRITYEQYF
TGCGCCAGCAGCTTGGGGGACAGGATCACCTACGAGCAGTACTTC
>TRBJ2-6|TRBV27|NA|NA
CASTGWNSGANVLTF
TGTGCCAGCACCGGGTGGAACTCTGGGGCCAACGTCCTGACTTTC
>TRBJ1-4|TRBV5-5|once|TRBD1
CASSLPGQEKLFF
TGTGCCAGCAGCTTACCGGGACAGGAAAAACTGTTTTTT
>TRBJ1-2|TRBV19|NA|NA
CASTPRDSVYGYTF
TGTGCCAGTACCCCCAGGGATTCGGTCTATGGCTACACCTTC
>TRBJ1-4|TRBV28|NA|NA
CASSDTGTQVEKLFF
TGTGCCAGCAGTGACACCGGGACACAGGTTGAAAAACTGTTTTTT